Listed below are T cell receptor beta chains from one sample, sequenced in a study of blood T cell repertoires in COVID-19. Profiled with immunoSEQ multiplex PCR; TCRdb holds only in-frame clones, not every one. The data show 150,000 to 200,000 clones, more than 70% seen once. Material: peripheral blood. These receptors were obtained from a human donor in a cohort sampled during active COVID-19. The conserved cysteine and the conserved F or W are not part of the CDR3 here.

>13|TRBV7-9|TRBJ1-3
ASSLLEYSGNTIY
>12|TRBV28|TRBJ1-3
ASSPPGTGNTIY
>13|TRBV5-1|TRBJ2-3
ASSYTTGQTDTQY
>16|TRBV10-2|TRBJ2-1
ASSQYPRTSGIGGEQF
>12|TRBV7-6|TRBJ1-1
ASSFGDKFTEAF
>12|TRBV5-4|TRBJ1-2
ASSSRQGAYGYT
>13|TRBV19|TRBJ2-1
ASSIRHGVIDEQF
>16|TRBV6-1|TRBJ2-3
ASSEELAGASSTDTQY
>12|TRBV23-1|TRBJ2-7
ASSQPHRTYEQY
>12|TRBV11-2|TRBJ2-1
ASSSVAKPNEQF
>12|TRBV28|TRBJ2-3
ASALLHSTDTQY
>10|TRBV2|TRBJ2-1
ASTDPVDEQF
>11|TRBV6-5|TRBJ1-3
ASIASSGNTIY
>13|TRBV6-2/TRBV6-3|TRBJ2-3
ASSRSGTSTDTQY
>14|TRBV5-6|TRBJ2-1
ASSPSGRLSYNEQF
>13|TRBV27|TRBJ2-7
ASSPTGFLSYEQY
>11|TRBV19|TRBJ2-7
ASSLRQGSEQY
>12|TRBV15|TRBJ1-1
ATSLPTGGTEAF
>12|TRBV10-1|TRBJ2-1
ASRGLAGVNEQF
>13|TRBV19|TRBJ1-5
ASRPPRTGNQPQH
>12|TRBV18|TRBJ2-7
ASSPAGTSYEQY
>12|TRBV2|TRBJ1-5
ASSEDRSHQPQH
>11|TRBV19|TRBJ1-2
ASSRGGARGYT
>13|TRBV2|TRBJ1-5
ASGTGGKGGQPQH
>14|TRBV12-5|TRBJ2-1
ASGLTQGSSYNEQF
>10|TRBV10-3|TRBJ1-6
AISPGVSPLH
>11|TRBV29-1|TRBJ1-2
SVDVDRVGGYT
>13|TRBV28|TRBJ2-7
ASSFRDRVTYEQY
>14|TRBV6-2/TRBV6-3|TRBJ2-6
ASSPGGGAGANVLT
>12|TRBV5-6|TRBJ2-5
ASRGTGAEETQY
>11|TRBV2|TRBJ2-7
ASRRQLAYEQY
>11|TRBV7-2|TRBJ1-2
ASSADMQNGYT
>7|TRBV20-1|TRBJ2-1
SAKREQF
>11|TRBV5-1|TRBJ2-5
ASSSGQQETQY
>13|TRBV9|TRBJ2-2
ASTYGEGSTGELF
>14|TRBV4-1|TRBJ2-5
ASSPARTGKWETQY
>14|TRBV30|TRBJ1-5
AWSQGSGTGDQPQH
>12|TRBV10-3|TRBJ2-7
AISDRQGTYEQY
>9|TRBV20-1|TRBJ2-7
SAKPAYEQY
>12|TRBV20-1|TRBJ1-6
SATDRGLDSPLH
>12|TRBV11-3|TRBJ2-7
ASSPSGQSYEQY
>12|TRBV3-1/TRBV3-2|TRBJ2-7
ASSQGTSIDEQY
>12|TRBV7-9|TRBJ2-5
ASRQTGVEETQY
>12|TRBV6-2/TRBV6-3|TRBJ2-7
ASSYGTFSYEQY
>15|TRBV6-1|TRBJ1-5
ASSARDSLYSNQPQH
>13|TRBV18|TRBJ2-2
ASSPSPGSTGELF
>12|TRBV30|TRBJ1-3
AFFGDNSGNTIY
>11|TRBV6-5|TRBJ2-7
ASRVSGVYEQY
>14|TRBV7-9|TRBJ1-4
ASSLETGASYEKLF